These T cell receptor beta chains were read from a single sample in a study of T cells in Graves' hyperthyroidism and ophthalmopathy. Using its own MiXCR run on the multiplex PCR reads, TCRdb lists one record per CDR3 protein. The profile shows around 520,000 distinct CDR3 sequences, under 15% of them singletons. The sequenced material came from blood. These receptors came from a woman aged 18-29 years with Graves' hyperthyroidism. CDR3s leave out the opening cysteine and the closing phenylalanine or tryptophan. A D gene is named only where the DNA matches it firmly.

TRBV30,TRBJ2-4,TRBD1,AWRGTGSKNIQY
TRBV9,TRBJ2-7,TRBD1,ASSAPAGTGHEQY
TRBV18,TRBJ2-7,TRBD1,ASSFTGVSSYEQY
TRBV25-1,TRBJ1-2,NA,ASRDVGRDGYT
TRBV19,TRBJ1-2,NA,ASIKGNYGYT
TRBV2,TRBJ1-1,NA,ASSELRGATEAF
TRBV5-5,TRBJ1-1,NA,ASGFTGVGTEAF
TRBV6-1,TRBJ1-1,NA,ASSQRRGTEAF
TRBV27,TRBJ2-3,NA,ASSLRAAPIPHTQY
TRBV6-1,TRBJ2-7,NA,ASSVRDTFYEQY
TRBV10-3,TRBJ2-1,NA,AIKLSGNNEQF
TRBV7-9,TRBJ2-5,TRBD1,ASSRGTGSPWETQY
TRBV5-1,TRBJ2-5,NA,ASSLNLPRAGQRSQY
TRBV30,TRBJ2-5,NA,AWSPPGQPETQY
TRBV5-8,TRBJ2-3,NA,ASSLMWGTSPDTQY
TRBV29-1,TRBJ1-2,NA,SVEEGNSGYT
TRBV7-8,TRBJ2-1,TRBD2,ASSLGLADGEQF
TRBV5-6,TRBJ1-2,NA,ASSLIGGTNYGYT
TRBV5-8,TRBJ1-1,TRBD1,ASSFTGGTGMNTEAF
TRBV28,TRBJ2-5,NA,ASEGNQETQY
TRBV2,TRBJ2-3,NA,ASREMGGTDTQY
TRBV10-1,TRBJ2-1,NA,ASSDPDSSYNEQF
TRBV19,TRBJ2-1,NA,ASSPGGLRANEQF
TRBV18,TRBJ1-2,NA,ASSPLPQSDYGYT
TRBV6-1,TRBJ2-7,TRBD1,ASSHHLKTGVPYEQY
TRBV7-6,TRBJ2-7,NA,ASKASPWGGEQY
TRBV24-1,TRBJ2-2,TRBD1,ATSDSGTANTGELF
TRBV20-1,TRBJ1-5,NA,SARDFQLGGNQPQH
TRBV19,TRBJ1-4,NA,ASTGGYATNEKLF
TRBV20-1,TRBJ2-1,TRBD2,SATSGTSRTQF
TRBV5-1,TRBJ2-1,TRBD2,ASSVPLSGSTEQF
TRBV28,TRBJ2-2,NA,ASSRSGGIGELF
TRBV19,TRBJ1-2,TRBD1,ASSFAGTGVYGYT
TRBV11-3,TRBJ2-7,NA,ASSLVSRSGHIPTYEQY
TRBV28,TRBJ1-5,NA,ASNPPVGLQPQH
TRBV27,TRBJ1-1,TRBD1,ASSWNTGDTEAF
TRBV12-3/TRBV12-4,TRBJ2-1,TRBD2,ASSLGTSGSFGEQF